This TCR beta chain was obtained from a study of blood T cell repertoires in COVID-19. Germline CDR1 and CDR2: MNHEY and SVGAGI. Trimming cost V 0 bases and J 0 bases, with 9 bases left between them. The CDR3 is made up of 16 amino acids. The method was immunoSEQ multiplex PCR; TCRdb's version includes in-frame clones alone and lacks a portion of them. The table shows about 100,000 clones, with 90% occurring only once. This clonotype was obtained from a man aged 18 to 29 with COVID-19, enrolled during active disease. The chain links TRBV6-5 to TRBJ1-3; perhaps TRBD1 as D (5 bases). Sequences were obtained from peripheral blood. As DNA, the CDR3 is TGTGCCAGCAGTTACTCCACCGACAGCTCTGGAAACACCATATATTTT. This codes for CASSYSTDSSGNTIYF.